Below are 17 T cell receptor beta chains sequenced from a single sample in a study of T-cell reconstitution after alpha-beta-depleted transplantation in children (dated by TCRdb to 2015 to 2016). The sample's treatment or condition label, decoded: allogeneic hematopoietic cell transplantation with graft depleted of TCRalphabeta T cells and CD19 B cells. The library came from PCR. This sample was sequenced with an Illumina HiSeq 2500. TCR libraries were prepared with molecular barcoding, using unique molecular identifiers to normalize TCRbeta repertoire quantification. In TCRdb, the public reads were trimmed at Q25 with fastp and aligned with MiXCR, with productive beta chains retained. Entries that share a CDR3 protein sequence are merged under the most common genes and DNA. Present in this sample are roughly 66,000 distinct CDR3 sequences, approximately 4.4% of which were seen just once. The ten most abundant clones make up about 20% of the sample.

The sample was PBMCs, mostly from graft donor cells, taken 180 days after TCRalphabeta/CD19-depleted stem cell transplant. The receptors were sampled from a boy under three years old who had a stem cell transplant for acute myeloid leukemia, so the T cells may come from the graft donor.

This clonotype appeared many times. The chain uses TRBV10-3 and TRBJ2-1; TRBD1 matches at 9 bases. Germline assignment: CDR1 ENHRY and CDR2 SYGVKD. The V segment lost 3 bases and the J segment 8 bases; nucleotides outside the gene matches: 14. The CDR3 runs 17 residues. The CDR3 here is CAISEDRDRVTLHEQFF. The DNA for the CDR3 is TGTGCCATCAGTGAAGACCGGGACAGGGTAACTCTCCATGAGCAGTTCTTC.

The table lists this clonotype with many counts. The V and J genes are TRBV14 and TRBJ2-6; D is unclear. The CDR3 length is 18 residues. Trimming removed 4 bases at V and 1 base at J, with 17 bases between. Germline loops: CDR1 SGHDN, CDR2 FVKESK. As DNA, the CDR3 is TGTGCCAGCAGCCTTTCTCCCTTATTTTTATCTGGGGCCAACGTCCTGACTTTC. Residues: CASSLSPLFLSGANVLTF.

This clonotype occurred many times. This chain uses TRBV4-1 with TRBJ2-3; D tentatively fits TRBD1 or TRBD2 (5 bases each). CDR3 length: 16 residues. Deletions cut 3 bases from V and 0 bases from J, with 13 bases between. The V gene's germline CDR1 is MGHRA and CDR2 YSYEKL. Here the CDR3 reads CASSQTRDHSTDTQYF. The CDR3 DNA follows: TGCGCCAGCAGCCAGACCCGGGACCATAGCACAGATACGCAGTATTTT.

This clonotype was observed at least ten times. V and J are TRBV20-1 and TRBJ2-1; D gene uncertain. V lost 0 bases and J lost 2, with 5 bases in between. The CDR3 is made up of 13 amino acids. Germline-derived CDR1 and CDR2 are DFQATT and SNEGSKA (reference sequence). The chain's CDR3 is CSARDLAYNEQFF. Written as DNA, the CDR3 is TGCAGTGCTAGAGATTTGGCCTACAATGAGCAGTTCTTC.

In this sample, this clonotype turned up many times. This chain connects TRBV28 to TRBJ1-6; 8 nucleotides match TRBD1. The V segment lost 3 bases and the J segment 3 bases; nucleotides outside the gene matches: 7. CDR1 is MDHEN, CDR2 SYDVKM, per germline. The CDR3 is 17 residues long. The CDR3 spells CASSFLGQGLYNSPLHF. CDR3 in DNA: TGTGCCAGCAGTTTCCTCGGACAGGGCCTCTATAATTCACCCCTCCACTTT.

The sample holds many counts of this clonotype. The chain joins TRBV20-1 to TRBJ1-1, with TRBD1 matching 8 bases. This CDR3 spans 14 amino acids. V lost 6 bases to trimming and J lost 1 base; unmatched junction nucleotides: 7. Germline V gene data show CDR1 as DFQATT and CDR2 as SNEGSKA (reference sequence). The CDR3 DNA is TGCAGTGCGACAGGGGTGGGCACGAACACTGAAGCTTTCTTT. This encodes CSATGVGTNTEAFF.

This clonotype has a count of ten or more. The chain is built from TRBV20-1 and TRBJ1-6, with D possibly TRBD1 on 5 matching bases. The V gene's germline CDR1 is DFQATT and CDR2 SNEGSKA (reference sequence). V dropped 7 bases and J dropped 7 bases, with 11 bases sitting between them. CDR3 size: 12 residues. CDR3 coding DNA: TGCAGTGTTAGGGACGGCAATTCACCCCTCCACTTT. This codes for CSVRDGNSPLHF.

This clonotype appeared many times. The chain employs TRBV29-1 and TRBJ2-4; 7 bases match TRBD1. The germline CDR1 and CDR2 sequences are SQVTM and ANQGSEA. The CDR3 runs to 11 residues. J was trimmed by 6 bases and V by 6 bases; bases with no gene match: 2. This CDR3 reads CSVGDRNIQYF. The CDR3 bases are TGCAGCGTGGGGGACAGAAACATTCAGTACTTC.

This clonotype was observed many times. The chain is built from TRBV24-1 and TRBJ1-2; the D gene is possibly TRBD1 (5 bases). The CDR3 extends over 15 amino acids. The germline V gene encodes CDR1 KGHDR and CDR2 SFDVKD. V was clipped by 5 bases and J by 3 bases, with 15 bases between them. For the CDR3, the DNA is TGTGCCACCAGTGGAGGCGGGGACCCCCACTATGGCTACACCTTC. Translated: CATSGGGDPHYGYTF.

This clonotype showed up just a few times. One junction end does not reproduce the germline sequence, and a read error may be involved. The rearrangement uses TRBV3-1 and TRBJ2-1; D tentatively fits TRBD1 or TRBD2 (5 bases each). The CDR3 length is 18 residues. Germline V gene lookup returns CDR1 LGHDT and CDR2 YNNKEL (reference sequence). The CDR3 DNA reads as TGTGCCAGCTGCCAAGAAGAGATTGTGAGGGGCCCTTACAATGAGCAGTTCTTC. This codes for CASCQEEIVRGPYNEQFF.

This sequence joins TRBV20-1 and TRBJ2-5; D perhaps matches TRBD2 (6 bases). From germline, CDR1 is DFQATT and CDR2 SNEGSKA (reference sequence). The CDR3 spans 14 residues. The ends were cut back, 4 bases at V and 1 base at J, with 13 bases in the middle. Here the CDR3 reads CSATTSATQETQYF. CDR3 nucleotides: TGCAGTGCTACGACTAGTGCGACCCAAGAGACCCAGTACTTC.

Ten or more counts support this clonotype. The rearrangement uses TRBV4-2 and TRBJ2-1, with D tentatively TRBD2 (5 bases). The germline CDR1 and CDR2 sequences are LGHNA and YNFKEQ. This CDR3 contains 15 residues. Trimming took off 5 bases at V and 0 bases at J, with 11 bases between the two ends. The CDR3 loop reads CASSGHGISYNEQFF. The CDR3 DNA is TGTGCCAGCAGCGGCCACGGGATCTCCTACAATGAGCAGTTCTTC.

This clonotype was counted ten times or more. The chain is built from TRBV5-1 and TRBJ2-1, with D uncertain. CDR1 and CDR2 (germline): SGHRS, YFSETQ. Trimming stripped 0 bases from V and 0 bases from J, with 10 bases between. CDR3 length: 16 amino acids. In DNA form, the CDR3 reads TGCGCCAGCAGCTTGGACCGAAGGAGCTCCTACAATGAGCAGTTCTTC. Translated, it gives CASSLDRRSSYNEQFF.

This clonotype appeared many times. The chain joins TRBV12-3 or TRBV12-4 to TRBJ2-7; D possibly corresponds to TRBD2 (5 bases). Trimming took off 3 bases at V and 1 base at J, with 10 bases between the two ends. The CDR3 length is 14 residues. The CDR3 spells CASSLVERSYEQYF. The CDR3 region has the DNA TGTGCCAGCAGTTTGGTGGAGCGGTCCTACGAGCAGTACTTC.

This clonotype has ten or more counts. The chain combines TRBV6-5 with TRBJ2-2, with D perhaps being TRBD1 or TRBD2 (5 bases each). CDR1 is MNHEY and CDR2 is SVGAGI in the germline V gene. Deletions cut 3 bases from V and 3 bases from J, with 14 bases between. The CDR3 has 16 residues. CDR3 in amino acids: CASSYEGLPYTGELFF. Written as DNA, the CDR3 is TGTGCCAGCAGTTATGAGGGGCTACCTTACACCGGGGAGCTGTTTTTT.

The sample holds many counts of this clonotype. The V gene is TRBV10-2, the J gene TRBJ2-3; 10 bases match TRBD1. This CDR3 is built from 16 residues. The V and J ends lost 0 bases and 1 base, in that order; junction bases with no gene match: 1. Germline CDR1 reads WSHSY; CDR2 reads SAAADI. The CDR3 DNA is TGCGCCAGCAGTGAGTCAGGGACAGGGGGCACAGATACGCAGTATTTT. Protein sequence: CASSESGTGGTDTQYF.

This clonotype was detected ten times or more. The chain carries TRBV29-1 and TRBJ1-5; D is uncertain. In germline, CDR1 is SQVTM, CDR2 ANQGSEA. The ends were cut back, 4 bases at V and 4 bases at J, with 8 bases in the middle. The CDR3 has 12 residues. CDR3 residues: CSVGQINQPQHF. DNA of the CDR3: TGCAGCGTTGGCCAGATAAATCAGCCCCAGCATTTT.